This T cell receptor beta chain emerged from a study of cytomegalovirus exposure and HLA in healthy donors. This clone is a singleton in its sample. Sequencing used immunoSEQ multiplex PCR; TCRdb keeps in-frame clones, though not all of them. The profile shows 150,000 to 200,000 clones, about 82% of them singletons. The CDR3 is 15 residues long. Trimming took 1 base from V and 5 from J, leaving 13 bases between them. In germline, CDR1 is SGHRS, CDR2 YFSETQ. This chain links TRBV5-1 with TRBJ2-1; D possibly corresponds to TRBD1 (5 bases). The clonotype originates from a man aged 25 to 40 in good health and CMV-seropositive. The source material was PBMCs. Here the CDR3 reads CASSLSPSRDNEQFF. Written as DNA, the CDR3 is TGCGCCAGCAGCTTGAGTCCGAGCAGGGACAATGAGCAGTTCTTC.